This T cell receptor (beta chain) stems from a study of glioma-infiltrating T cells. This clonotype was observed many times. Its cognate antigen is unknown. Study-level results: Very few CDR3 sequences were shared between tissue and blood. Gliomas, especially low-grade, showed above-expected tissue-blood divergence; non-neoplastic patients showed below.

V was pared by 3 bases and J by 3 bases, with 3 bases of the junction left unmatched. From germline, CDR1 is DFQATT and CDR2 SNEGSKA (reference sequence). The CDR3 consists of 14 residues. The iRepertoire nested amplicon-rescue multiplex PCR amplified TCR alpha and beta CDR3s from RNA. For one-step reverse transcription and amplification, 100-400 ng of tissue mRNA or PBMC total RNA was used. TCRdb passed the multiplex PCR reads through MiXCR, listing each CDR3 protein once. Among 160,000 or so distinct CDR3 sequences listed, more than 35% were seen once. Sequenced: glioma tissue, nonneoplastic brain tissue, or PBMCs (not recorded which). The TCR originated in a human donor with low-grade glioma or glioblastoma, undergoing nonglioma brain surgery, or in good health (not recorded which). The chain employs TRBV20-1 and TRBJ2-3; 10 bases map to TRBD2. This chain's CDR3 is CSARVAGGTDTQYF. The CDR3, as DNA: TGCAGTGCTAGGGTAGCGGGAGGAACAGATACGCAGTATTTT.